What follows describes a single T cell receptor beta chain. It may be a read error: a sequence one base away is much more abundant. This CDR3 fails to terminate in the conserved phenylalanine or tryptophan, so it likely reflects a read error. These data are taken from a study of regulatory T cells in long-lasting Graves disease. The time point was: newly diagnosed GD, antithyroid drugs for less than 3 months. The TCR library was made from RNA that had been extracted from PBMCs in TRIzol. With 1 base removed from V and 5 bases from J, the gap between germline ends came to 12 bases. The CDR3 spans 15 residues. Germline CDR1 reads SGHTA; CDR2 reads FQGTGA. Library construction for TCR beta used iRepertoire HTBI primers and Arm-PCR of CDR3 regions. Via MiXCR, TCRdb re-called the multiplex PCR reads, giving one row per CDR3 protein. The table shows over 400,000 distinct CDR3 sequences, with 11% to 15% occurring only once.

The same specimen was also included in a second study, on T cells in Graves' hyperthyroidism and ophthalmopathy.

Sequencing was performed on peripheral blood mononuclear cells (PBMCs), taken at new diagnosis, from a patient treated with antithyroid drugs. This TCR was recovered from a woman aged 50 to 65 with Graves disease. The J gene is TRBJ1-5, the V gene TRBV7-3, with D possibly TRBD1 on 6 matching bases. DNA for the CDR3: TGTGCCAGCAGCTTAAATGGGGGCGAGGATCAGCCCCAGCATTCT. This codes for CASSLNGGEDQPQHS.